The 23 T cell receptor beta chains presented below share a single source sample, sequenced in a study of T cells in Graves' hyperthyroidism and ophthalmopathy. Researchers took RNA transcripts and amplified the TCR beta CDR3 regions from them. First-round RT-PCR of the TCR CDR3 relied on the HTBI primer set. TCRdb reanalysed the multiplex PCR reads using MiXCR and keeps one entry per CDR3 protein. The data contain over 250,000 distinct CDR3 sequences, about 15% of them singletons. Sequenced material: blood. These receptors originate from a woman between 55 and 75 years old with Graves' ophthalmopathy.

The chain is built from TRBV27 and TRBJ1-4; D might be TRBD1 (5 bases). The V gene's germline CDR1 is MNHEY and CDR2 SMNVEV (reference sequence). V was shortened by 3 bases and J by 6 bases, with 17 bases between the two germline ends. The CDR3 covers 16 residues. Written as DNA, the CDR3 is TGTGCCAGCAGTTTCTTCAGGGACCTCGGGGATGAAAAACTGTTTTTT. Amino acids: CASSFFRDLGDEKLFF.

The J gene is TRBJ2-2, the V gene TRBV24-1; TRBD1 matches 8 bases. Germline V gene data show CDR1 as KGHDR and CDR2 as SFDVKD. The CDR3 spans 15 residues. The trim removed 10 bases at V and 6 bases at J, leaving 12 bases unmatched. CDR3 coding DNA: TGTGCCACAAGCGACGACAGGGGATCGTCCGGGGAGCTGTTTTTT. Amino acid sequence: CATSDDRGSSGELFF.

This clonotype has a count of ten or more. J is TRBJ2-6 and V is TRBV20-1, with TRBD1 identical over 8 bases. With 6 bases clipped from V and 1 base from J, the junction kept 14 bases outside the gene matches. The CDR3 length is 18 residues. Germline CDR1 reads DFQATT; CDR2 reads SNEGSKA (reference sequence). The CDR3 DNA reads TGCAGTGCGAGCCCGCGACAGGGGTCAGGGTCTGGGGCCAACGTCCTGACTTTC. This codes for CSASPRQGSGSGANVLTF.

This clonotype came up many times. The rearrangement joins TRBV11-3 to TRBJ2-1; D is possibly TRBD2 (6 bases). The CDR3 has 18 residues. CDR1 is SGHNT, CDR2 YENEEA, per germline. Trimming removed 1 base from V and 5 bases from J, with 21 bases in between. The CDR3 sequence: CASSLGWVEGIIDNEQFF. In DNA form, the CDR3 reads TGTGCCAGCAGCTTAGGGTGGGTGGAGGGGATCATCGACAATGAGCAGTTCTTC.

In regard to this clonotype: A much larger clone is a single base away; this may be a read error. The chain carries TRBV30 and TRBJ1-2; 10 bases agree with TRBD1. Germline assignment: CDR1 GTSNPN and CDR2 SVGIG (reference sequence). This CDR3 is built from 14 residues. V gave up 3 bases and J gave up 4 bases; unmatched junction bases: 5. CDR3 DNA sequence: TGTGCCTGGAGCTGGGACAGGGGTTTCTATGGCTACACCTTC. The encoded protein is CAWSWDRGFYGYTF.

This clonotype was recorded many times. The genes are TRBV20-1 and TRBJ2-2; possible D gene TRBD1, 6 bases. CDR1 and CDR2 (germline): DFQATT, SNEGSKA (reference sequence). The V gene lost 2 bases and the J gene lost 5 bases, with 15 bases spanning the gap. This CDR3 is built from 15 residues. CDR3 residues: CSARLQGLGTGELFF. The CDR3 nucleotides read TGCAGTGCTAGACTACAGGGATTAGGAACCGGGGAGCTGTTTTTT.

This clonotype was detected many times. This chain links TRBV28 with TRBJ2-2, with a tentative D call TRBD2 (6 bases). The CDR3 runs to 15 residues. V was cut by 3 bases and J by 5 bases, with 13 bases left in between. The V gene's germline CDR1 is MDHEN and CDR2 SYDVKM. The CDR3 nucleotides read TGTGCCAGCAGTTTTTTATTCGGGACTACCGGGGAGCTGTTTTTT. Encoded protein: CASSFLFGTTGELFF.

This clonotype was seen many times. The chain links TRBV5-5 to TRBJ2-1; D is unresolved. V lost 0 bases to trimming and J lost 9 bases, with 7 bases between them. The CDR3 spans 12 residues. CDR1 and CDR2 (germline): SGHKS, YYEKEE (reference sequence). In DNA, the CDR3 is TGTGCCAGCAGCTTGGCCGAGCTTGAGCAGTTCTTC. This translates into CASSLAELEQFF.

This clonotype was recorded only once. This sequence may be a read error, since a much larger clone differs from it by one base. The chain couples TRBV11-2 to TRBJ2-5; 9 positions match TRBD1. The germline V gene encodes CDR1 SGHAT and CDR2 FQNNGV. This CDR3 comprises 12 residues. With 5 bases clipped from V and 13 bases from J, the junction kept 8 bases outside the gene matches. CDR3: CASSELQGAGYF. CDR3 sequence (DNA): TGTGCCAGCAGCGAGCTACAGGGGGCAGGGTACTTC.

This clonotype showed up many times. The rearrangement joins TRBV12-3 or TRBV12-4 to TRBJ2-1; 11 bases align to TRBD2. The trim removed 8 bases at V and 5 bases at J, leaving 2 bases unmatched. The CDR3 contains 13 residues. The CDR3 spells CASRLAGHNEQFF. CDR3 nucleotides: TGTGCCAGCCGACTAGCGGGACACAATGAGCAGTTCTTC.

V and J are TRBV10-3 and TRBJ2-7, with D possibly being TRBD1 (5 bases). Germline CDR1 and CDR2: ENHRY and SYGVKD. Between the trimmed V and J ends, which lost 3 bases and 4 bases, there was a span of 7 bases. The CDR3 length is 12 residues. This CDR3 is CAISDRAYEQYF. DNA of the CDR3: TGTGCCATCAGTGACAGGGCTTACGAGCAGTACTTC.

V gene TRBV24-1 combines with J gene TRBJ2-2, with 10 bases fitting TRBD2. Germline V lookup: CDR1 KGHDR, CDR2 SFDVKD. The CDR3 totals 17 residues. The J segment lost 4 bases and the V segment lost 8 bases, leaving 12 bases of the junction unmatched. The CDR3: CATKGDGLAGATGELFF. The CDR3 DNA reads as TGTGCCACCAAAGGGGATGGGCTAGCGGGGGCCACCGGGGAGCTGTTTTTT.

The table lists this clonotype with many counts. The chain links TRBV28 to TRBJ1-5, with 7 nucleotides matching TRBD1. Germline CDR1 MDHEN, CDR2 SYDVKM. V was pared by 8 bases and J by 3 bases, with 7 bases of the junction left unmatched. The CDR3 sequence is 14 residues long. The CDR3 bases are TGTGCCAGCTCCTGGGACAGAGACAATCAGCCCCAGCATTTT. This sequence encodes CASSWDRDNQPQHF.

In its sample, this clonotype was seen many times. The rearrangement joins TRBV11-2 to TRBJ1-2; no reliable D call. V was cut by 1 base and J by 8 bases, with 8 bases left in between. Germline CDR1 reads SGHAT; CDR2 reads FQNNGV. The CDR3 extends over 12 amino acids. CDR3 in DNA: TGTGCCAGCAGCTTAGTAAGGGTCGGCTACACCTTC. It specifies CASSLVRVGYTF.

This clonotype was seen repeatedly, ten times or more. The V call is TRBV28, the J call TRBJ2-5; 14 positions match TRBD2. Losses at the gene ends were 2 bases for V and 4 bases for J; bases not matched to a gene: 3. This CDR3 is 16 amino acids long. Germline CDR1 and CDR2: MDHEN and SYDVKM. The DNA of the CDR3 is TGTGCCAGCAGTTTACCGACTAGCGGGAGGGGAGAGACCCAGTACTTC. Its translation: CASSLPTSGRGETQYF.

This clonotype came up many times. The gene calls are TRBV7-2 and TRBJ1-4; no definite D call. Germline V CDR1 and CDR2: SGHTA, FQGNSA. The CDR3 runs to 14 residues. V lost 1 base and J 4 bases, leaving 7 bases between the germline ends. CDR3 region: CASSLGRDNEKLFF. CDR3 DNA: TGTGCCAGCAGCTTAGGACGGGATAATGAAAAACTGTTTTTT.

V and J are TRBV5-4 and TRBJ2-1, with TRBD1 matching over 9 bases. After removal of 4 bases from V and 8 bases from J, the junction contained 13 bases not matched to a gene. CDR1 and CDR2 from the germline V gene are SGHNT and YYREEE (reference sequence). The CDR3 runs to 16 residues. CDR3 protein: CASSKGGTGFMDEQFF. The CDR3 DNA reads TGTGCCAGCAGCAAGGGCGGGACAGGGTTTATGGATGAGCAGTTCTTC.

The chain recombines TRBV5-8 with TRBJ1-2; D is uncertain. In germline, CDR1 is SGHTS, CDR2 YDEGEE. The CDR3 is 13 amino acids. The germline V and J ends were trimmed by 2 bases and 4 bases, with 9 bases remaining between them. CDR3 DNA sequence: TGTGCCAGCAGCTTCCAGGAGACCTATGGCTACACCTTC. This sequence encodes CASSFQETYGYTF.

This clonotype was counted a few times. This chain uses TRBV9 with TRBJ2-7, with 9 bases fitting TRBD2. Looked up from germline, CDR1 is SGDLS and CDR2 is YYNGEE. This CDR3 spans 14 amino acids. Trimming at V came to 4 bases and at J to 4 bases, leaving 6 bases not matched to a gene. The CDR3 loop reads CASSRSGGSYEQYF. For the CDR3, the DNA is TGTGCCAGCAGCCGTAGCGGGGGTTCGTACGAGCAGTACTTC.

V usage is TRBV7-9 and J usage is TRBJ2-1; the match to TRBD2 covers 7 bases. Trimming cost V 5 bases and J 4 bases; bases outside gene matches: 11. CDR3 size: 16 residues. From germline, CDR1 is SEHNR and CDR2 FQNEAQ (reference sequence). The DNA for the CDR3 is TGTGCCAGCAGCCCCGATCGGGCTAGCGGATACAATGAGCAGTTCTTC. Residues: CASSPDRASGYNEQFF.

On this clonotype: A single base separates this from a much larger clone, so it may be a read error. This sequence joins TRBV7-9 and TRBJ1-5, with D unresolved. The germline gives CDR1 SEHNR, CDR2 FQNEAQ (reference sequence). V was shortened by 5 bases and J by 0 bases, with 5 bases between the two germline ends. This CDR3 is built from 13 residues. The DNA for the CDR3 is TGTGCCAGCAGCCGGGGTAGCAATCAGCCCCAGCATTTT. It encodes CASSRGSNQPQHF.

This clonotype was observed many times. The chain links TRBV29-1 to TRBJ2-7; a weak D match, TRBD2 (5 bases). CDR3 length: 13 amino acids. V dropped 1 base and J dropped 2 bases, with 9 bases sitting between them. Germline values: CDR1 SQVTM, CDR2 ANQGSEA. The CDR3 DNA sequence: TGCAGCGTTGAAGCAAACGGGGCCTACGAGCAGTACTTC. Its translation: CSVEANGAYEQYF.

In its sample, this clonotype was seen many times. This rearrangement joins TRBV20-1 to TRBJ1-5, with TRBD1 identical over 7 bases. The CDR3 runs 15 residues. After removal of 0 bases from V and 7 bases from J, the junction contained 9 bases not matched to a gene. The germline V gene encodes CDR1 DFQATT and CDR2 SNEGSKA (reference sequence). Here the CDR3 reads CSARDRRQGHQPQHF. The CDR3, as DNA: TGCAGTGCTAGAGACCGAAGACAGGGCCACCAGCCCCAGCATTTT.